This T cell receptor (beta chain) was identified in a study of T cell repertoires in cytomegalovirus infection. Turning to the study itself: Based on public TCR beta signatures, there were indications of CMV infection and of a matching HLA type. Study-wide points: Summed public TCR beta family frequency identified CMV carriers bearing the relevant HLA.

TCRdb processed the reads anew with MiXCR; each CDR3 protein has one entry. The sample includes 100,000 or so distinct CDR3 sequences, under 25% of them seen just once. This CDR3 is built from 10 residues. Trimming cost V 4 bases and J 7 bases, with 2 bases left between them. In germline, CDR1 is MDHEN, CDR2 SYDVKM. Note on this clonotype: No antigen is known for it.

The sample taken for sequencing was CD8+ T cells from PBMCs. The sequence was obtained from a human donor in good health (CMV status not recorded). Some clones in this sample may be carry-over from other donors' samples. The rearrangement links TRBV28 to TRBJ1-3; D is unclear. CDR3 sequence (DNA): TGTGCCAGCAGTTACAACACCATATATTTT. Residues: CASSYNTIYF.